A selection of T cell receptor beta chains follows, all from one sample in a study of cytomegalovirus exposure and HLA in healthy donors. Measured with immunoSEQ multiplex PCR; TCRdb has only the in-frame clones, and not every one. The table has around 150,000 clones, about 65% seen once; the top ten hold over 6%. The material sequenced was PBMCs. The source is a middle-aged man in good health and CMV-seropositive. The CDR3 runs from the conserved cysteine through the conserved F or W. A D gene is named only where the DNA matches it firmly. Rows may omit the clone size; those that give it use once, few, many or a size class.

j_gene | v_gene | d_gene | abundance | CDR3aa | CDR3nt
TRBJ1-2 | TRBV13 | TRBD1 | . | CASSLRGGVDYGYTF | TGTGCCAGCAGCTTGAGAGGGGGCGTTGACTATGGCTACACCTTC
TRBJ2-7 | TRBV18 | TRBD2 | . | CASSAGEYEQYF | TGTGCCAGCTCCGCGGGGGAGTACGAGCAGTACTTC
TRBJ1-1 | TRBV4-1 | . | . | CASSQEGRANTEAFF | TGCGCCAGCAGCCAAGAAGGCAGGGCGAACACTGAAGCTTTCTTT
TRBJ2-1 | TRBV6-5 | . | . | CASSYRGGEQFF | TGTGCCAGCAGTTACAGGGGGGGTGAGCAGTTCTTC
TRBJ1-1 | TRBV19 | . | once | CASSLAGTRLNTEAFF | TGTGCCAGTAGTCTCGCCGGGACTCGTCTGAACACTGAAGCTTTCTTT
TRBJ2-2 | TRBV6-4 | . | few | CASSDTDRSGELFF | TGTGCCAGCAGTGACACCGACAGGTCCGGGGAGCTGTTTTTT
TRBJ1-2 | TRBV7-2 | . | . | CASSPGTRDYGYTF | TGTGCCAGCAGCCCCGGGACACGAGACTATGGCTACACCTTC
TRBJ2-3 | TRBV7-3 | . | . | CASSLGVTSTDTQYF | TGTGCCAGCAGCCTCGGTGTCACTAGCACAGATACGCAGTATTTT
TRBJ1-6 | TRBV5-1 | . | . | CASSLAGTLYNSPLHF | TGCGCCAGCAGCTTGGCCGGGACATTGTATAATTCACCCCTCCACTTT
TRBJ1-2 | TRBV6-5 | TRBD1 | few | CASSLTGGTGYTF | TGTGCCAGCAGTCTGACAGGGGGCACGGGCTACACCTTC